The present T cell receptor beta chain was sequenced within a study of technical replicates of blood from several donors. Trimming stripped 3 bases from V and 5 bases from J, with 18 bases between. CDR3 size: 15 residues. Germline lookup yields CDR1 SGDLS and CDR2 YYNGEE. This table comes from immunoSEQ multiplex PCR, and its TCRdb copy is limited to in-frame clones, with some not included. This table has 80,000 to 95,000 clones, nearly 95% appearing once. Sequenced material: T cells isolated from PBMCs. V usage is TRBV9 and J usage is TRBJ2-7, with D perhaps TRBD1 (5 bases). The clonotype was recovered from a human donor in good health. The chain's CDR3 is CASSEGLGSWDEQYF. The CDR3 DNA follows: TGTGCCAGCAGCGAGGGGTTAGGCAGTTGGGACGAGCAGTACTTC.